The T cell receptor beta chain described here comes from a study of identical twins. General study findings and limits: Conclusions were based on cross-sectional statistical analysis, without following the same donors. Fewer insertions characterized abundant cord blood beta clonotypes, whereas memory repertoires showed none.

The table lists this clonotype with many counts. Its antigen is still unknown. Each CDR3 protein gets one entry after TCRdb re-called the 5' RACE reads with MiXCR. The sample holds some 330,000 distinct CDR3 sequences, approximately 8.8% seen once. Germline V gene sequence: CDR1 LGHNA, CDR2 YNFKEQ. The CDR3 consists of 17 residues. V lost 0 bases and J 8 bases, leaving 19 bases between the germline ends. The source material was naive T cells sorted from blood. The TCR was taken from a woman aged 45 to 65 in good health. The chain carries TRBV4-2 and TRBJ2-2; TRBD1 might be the D (6 bases). The CDR3, as DNA: TGTGCCAGCAGCCAAGATACCCCTCCGACAGGTGGGGGGGAGCTGTTTTTT. Its translation: CASSQDTPPTGGGELFF.